This T cell receptor (beta chain) was sequenced during a study of blood T cell repertoires in COVID-19. About the study: Sites in the United States, Italy and Spain provided acute and convalescent COVID-19 samples.

TCRdb's table, derived via immunoSEQ multiplex PCR, lists solely in-frame clones and lacks some. Of roughly 320,000 clones listed, roughly 85% are singletons. Losses at the gene ends were 8 bases for V and 5 bases for J; bases not matched to a gene: 9. CDR3 size: 14 residues. Germline values: CDR1 MNHEY, CDR2 SMNVEV (reference sequence). This clone appeared a few times. The V and J genes are TRBV27 and TRBJ2-3; 8 nucleotides line up with TRBD2. This clonotype was obtained from a human donor in a cohort sampled during active COVID-19. The sequenced sample was peripheral blood. This CDR3 reads CASSRGGRVDTQYF. In DNA, the CDR3 is TGTGCCAGCTCTCGGGGGGGCCGGGTAGATACGCAGTATTTT.